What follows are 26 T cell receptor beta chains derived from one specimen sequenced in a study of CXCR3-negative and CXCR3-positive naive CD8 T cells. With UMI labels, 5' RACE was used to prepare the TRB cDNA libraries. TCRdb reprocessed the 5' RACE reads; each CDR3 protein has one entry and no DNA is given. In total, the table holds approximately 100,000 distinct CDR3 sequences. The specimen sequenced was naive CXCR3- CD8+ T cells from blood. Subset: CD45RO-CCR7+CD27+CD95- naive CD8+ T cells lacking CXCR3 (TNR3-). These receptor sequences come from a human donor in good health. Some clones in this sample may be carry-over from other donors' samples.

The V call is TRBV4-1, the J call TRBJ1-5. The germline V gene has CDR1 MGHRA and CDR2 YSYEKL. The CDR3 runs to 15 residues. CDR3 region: CASSQDWGINQPQHF.

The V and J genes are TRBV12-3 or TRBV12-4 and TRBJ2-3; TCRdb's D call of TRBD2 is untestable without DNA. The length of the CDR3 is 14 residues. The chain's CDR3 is CASRDGLALRMQYF.

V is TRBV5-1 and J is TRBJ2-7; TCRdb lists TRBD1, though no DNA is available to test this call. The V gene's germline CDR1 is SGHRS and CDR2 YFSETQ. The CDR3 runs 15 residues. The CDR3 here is CASSATRELIYEQYF.

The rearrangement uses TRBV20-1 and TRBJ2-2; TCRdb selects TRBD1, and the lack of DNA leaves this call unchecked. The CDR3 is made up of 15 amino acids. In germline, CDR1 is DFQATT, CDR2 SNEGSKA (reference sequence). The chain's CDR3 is CSARGWTGNTGELFF.

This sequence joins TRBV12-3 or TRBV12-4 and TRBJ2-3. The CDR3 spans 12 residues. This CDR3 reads CASSLNEDTQYF.

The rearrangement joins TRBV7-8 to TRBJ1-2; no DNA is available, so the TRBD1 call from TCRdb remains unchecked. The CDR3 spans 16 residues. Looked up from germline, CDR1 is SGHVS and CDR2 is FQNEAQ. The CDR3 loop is CASSSLDGTSNYGYTF.

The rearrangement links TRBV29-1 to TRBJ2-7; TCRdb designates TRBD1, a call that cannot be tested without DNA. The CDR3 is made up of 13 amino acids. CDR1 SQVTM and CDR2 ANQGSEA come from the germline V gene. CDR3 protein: CSDPGQGSYEQYF.

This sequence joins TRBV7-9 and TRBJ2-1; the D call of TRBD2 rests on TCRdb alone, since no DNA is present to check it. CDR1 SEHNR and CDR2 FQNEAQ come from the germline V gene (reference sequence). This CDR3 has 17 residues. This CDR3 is CASSLVSGGHTYNEQFF.

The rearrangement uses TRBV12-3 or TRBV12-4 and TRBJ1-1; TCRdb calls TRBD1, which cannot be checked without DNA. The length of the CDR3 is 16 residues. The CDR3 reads CASSPLGTLMNTEAFF.

The CDR3 loop is CASSAMGLYYEQYF. V gene TRBV28 combines with J gene TRBJ2-7; lacking DNA, the TRBD1 call made by TCRdb goes unchecked. There are 14 residues in the CDR3. CDR1 is MDHEN, CDR2 SYDVKM, per germline.

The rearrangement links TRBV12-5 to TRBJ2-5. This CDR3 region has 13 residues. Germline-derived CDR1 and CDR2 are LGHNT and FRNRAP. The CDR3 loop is CASVHSLGETQYF. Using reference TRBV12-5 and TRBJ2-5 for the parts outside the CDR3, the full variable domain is DARVTQTPRHKVTEMGQEVTMRCQPILGHNTVFWYRQTMMQGLELLAYFRNRAPLDDSGMPKDRFSAEMPDATLATLKIQPSEPRDSAVYFCASVHSLGETQYFGPGTRLLVL.

CDR3: CATSTRQDNEQFF. The chain is built from TRBV15 and TRBJ2-1; the TCRdb call, TRBD1, lacks DNA for checking. The CDR3 is 13 residues long. Germline CDR1 LNHNV, CDR2 YYDKDF (reference sequence).

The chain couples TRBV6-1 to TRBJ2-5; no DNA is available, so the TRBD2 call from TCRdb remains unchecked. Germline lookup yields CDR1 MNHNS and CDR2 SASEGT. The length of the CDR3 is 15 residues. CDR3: CASSLTTSGQETQYF.

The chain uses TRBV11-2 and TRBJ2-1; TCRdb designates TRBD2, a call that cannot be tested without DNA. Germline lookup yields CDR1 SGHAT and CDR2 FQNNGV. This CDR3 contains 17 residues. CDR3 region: CASSLDVYGLAGVVQFF.

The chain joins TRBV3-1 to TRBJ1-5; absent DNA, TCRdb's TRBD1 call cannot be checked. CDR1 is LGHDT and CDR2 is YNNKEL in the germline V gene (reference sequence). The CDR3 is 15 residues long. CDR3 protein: CASSQGTGIWQPQHF.

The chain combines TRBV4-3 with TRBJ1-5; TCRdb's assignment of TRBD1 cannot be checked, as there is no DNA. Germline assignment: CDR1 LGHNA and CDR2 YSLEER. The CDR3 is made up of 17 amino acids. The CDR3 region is CASSQSFRGGGNQPQHF.

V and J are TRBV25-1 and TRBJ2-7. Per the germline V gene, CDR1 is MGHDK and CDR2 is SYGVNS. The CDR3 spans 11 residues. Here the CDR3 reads CASPRPYEQYF.

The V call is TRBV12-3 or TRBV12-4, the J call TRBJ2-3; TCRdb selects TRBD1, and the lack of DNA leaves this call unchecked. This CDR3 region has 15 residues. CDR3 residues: CASSHRDSYTDTQYF.

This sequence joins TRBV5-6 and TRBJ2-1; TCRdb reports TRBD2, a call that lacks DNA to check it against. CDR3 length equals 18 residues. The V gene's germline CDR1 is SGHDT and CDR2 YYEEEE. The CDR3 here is CASSLGGSVTHIYNEQFF. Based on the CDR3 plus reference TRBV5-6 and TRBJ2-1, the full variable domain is DAGVTQSPTHLIKTRGQQVTLRCSPKSGHDTVSWYQQALGQGPQFIFQYYEEEERQRGNFPDRFSGHQFPNYSSELNVNALLLGDSALYLCASSLGGSVTHIYNEQFFGPGTRLTVL.

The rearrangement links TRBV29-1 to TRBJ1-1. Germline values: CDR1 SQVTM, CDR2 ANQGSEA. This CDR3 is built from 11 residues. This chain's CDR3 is CSVVENTEAFF.

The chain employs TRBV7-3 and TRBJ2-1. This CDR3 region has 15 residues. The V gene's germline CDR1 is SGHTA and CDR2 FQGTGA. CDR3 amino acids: CASSLLSGTYNEQFF.

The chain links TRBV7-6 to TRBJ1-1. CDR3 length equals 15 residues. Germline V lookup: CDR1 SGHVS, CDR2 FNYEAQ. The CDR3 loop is CASSLDGQMNTEAFF. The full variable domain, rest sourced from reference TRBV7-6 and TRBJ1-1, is GAGVSQSPRYKVTKRGQDVALRCDPISGHVSLYWYRQALGQGPEFLTYFNYEAQQDKSGLPNDRFSAERPEGSISTLTIQRTEQRDSAMYRCASSLDGQMNTEAFFGQGTRLTVV.

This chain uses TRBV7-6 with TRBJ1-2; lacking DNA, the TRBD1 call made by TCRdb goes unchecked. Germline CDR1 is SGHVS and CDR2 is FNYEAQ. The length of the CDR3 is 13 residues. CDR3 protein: CASRPSTRGGYTF.

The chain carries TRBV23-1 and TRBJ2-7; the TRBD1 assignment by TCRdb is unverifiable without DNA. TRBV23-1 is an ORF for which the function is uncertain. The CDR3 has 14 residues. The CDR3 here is CASRTGGRWYEQYF.

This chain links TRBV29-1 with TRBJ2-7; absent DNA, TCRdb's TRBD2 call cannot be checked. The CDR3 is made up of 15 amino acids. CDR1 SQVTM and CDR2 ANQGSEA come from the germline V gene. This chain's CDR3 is CSVEAGTSKTYEQYF.

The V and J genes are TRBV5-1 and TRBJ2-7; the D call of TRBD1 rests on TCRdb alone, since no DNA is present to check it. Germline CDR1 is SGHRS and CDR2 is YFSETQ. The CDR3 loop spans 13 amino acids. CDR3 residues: CASRGEVNYEQYF. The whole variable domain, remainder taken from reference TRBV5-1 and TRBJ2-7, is KAGVTQTPRYLIKTRGQQVTLSCSPISGHRSVSWYQQTPGQGLQFLFEYFSETQRNKGNFPGRFSGRQFSNSRSEMNVSTLELGDSALYLCASRGEVNYEQYFGPGTRLTVT.